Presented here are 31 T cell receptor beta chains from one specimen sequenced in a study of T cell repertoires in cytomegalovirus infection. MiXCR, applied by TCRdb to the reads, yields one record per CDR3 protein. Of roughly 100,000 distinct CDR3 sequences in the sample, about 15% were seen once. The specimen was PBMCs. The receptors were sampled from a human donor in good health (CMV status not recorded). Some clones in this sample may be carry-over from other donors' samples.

The DNA of the CDR3 is TGTGCCAGCAGAGGACGGGGAGCTGGTGGCTACACCTTC. This gives the protein CASRGRGAGGYTF. This chain joins TRBV28 and TRBJ1-2; D is unclear. Trimming shortened V by 6 bases and J by 7 bases, and 15 bases separated the two germline ends. This CDR3 has 13 amino acids. CDR1 and CDR2 (germline): MDHEN, SYDVKM.

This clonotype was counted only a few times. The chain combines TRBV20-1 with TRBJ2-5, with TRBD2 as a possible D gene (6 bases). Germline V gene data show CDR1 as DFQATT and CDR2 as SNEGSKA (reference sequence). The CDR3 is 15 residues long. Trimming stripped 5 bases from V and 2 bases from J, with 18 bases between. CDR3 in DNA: TGCAGTGCTTTTCCTGGGAGGTACCAACAAGAGACCCAGTACTTC. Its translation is CSAFPGRYQQETQYF.

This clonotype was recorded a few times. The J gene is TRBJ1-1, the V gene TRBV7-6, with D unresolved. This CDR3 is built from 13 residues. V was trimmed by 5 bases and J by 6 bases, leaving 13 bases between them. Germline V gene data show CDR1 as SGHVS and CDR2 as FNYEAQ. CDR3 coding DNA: TGTGCCAGCAGCCGAGGAGGGTTCCCTGAAGCTTTCTTT. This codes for CASSRGGFPEAFF. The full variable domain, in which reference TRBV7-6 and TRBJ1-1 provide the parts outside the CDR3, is GAGVSQSPRYKVTKRGQDVALRCDPISGHVSLYWYRQALGQGPEFLTYFNYEAQQDKSGLPNDRFSAERPEGSISTLTIQRTEQRDSAMYRCASSRGGFPEAFFGQGTRLTVV.

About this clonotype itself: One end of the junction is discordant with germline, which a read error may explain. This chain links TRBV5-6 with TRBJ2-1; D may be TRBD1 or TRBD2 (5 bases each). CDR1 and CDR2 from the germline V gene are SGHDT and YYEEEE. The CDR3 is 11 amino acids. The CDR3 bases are TGTGCCAGCAGATTCCGGGACCTAGAAGTCTTC. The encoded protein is CASRFRDLEVF.

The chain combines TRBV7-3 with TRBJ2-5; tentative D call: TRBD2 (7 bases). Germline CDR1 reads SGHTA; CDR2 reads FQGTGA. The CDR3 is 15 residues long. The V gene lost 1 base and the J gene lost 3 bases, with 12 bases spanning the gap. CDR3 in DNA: TGTGCCAGCAGCTTAAGGGGGGGCAAAGAAGAGACCCAGTACTTC. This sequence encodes CASSLRGGKEETQYF.

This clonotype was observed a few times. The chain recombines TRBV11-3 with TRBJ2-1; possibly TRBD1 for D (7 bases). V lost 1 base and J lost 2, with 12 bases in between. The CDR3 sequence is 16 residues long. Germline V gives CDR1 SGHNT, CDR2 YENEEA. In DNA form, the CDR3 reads TGTGCCAGCAGCTTAGCGGGCAGGGGGGCCTACAATGAGCAGTTCTTC. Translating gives CASSLAGRGAYNEQFF.

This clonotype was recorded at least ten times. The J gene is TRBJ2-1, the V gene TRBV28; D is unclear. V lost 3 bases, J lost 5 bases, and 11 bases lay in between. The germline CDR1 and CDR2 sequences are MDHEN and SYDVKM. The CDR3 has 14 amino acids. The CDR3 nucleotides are TGTGCCAGCAGTTTTGGCACCAGGAACAATGAGCAGTTCTTC. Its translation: CASSFGTRNNEQFF. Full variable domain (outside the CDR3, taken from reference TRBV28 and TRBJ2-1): DVKVTQSSRYLVKRTGEKVFLECVQDMDHENMFWYRQDPGLGLRLIYFSYDVKMKEKGDIPEGYSVSREKKERFSLILESASTNQTSMYLCASSFGTRNNEQFFGPGTRLTVL.

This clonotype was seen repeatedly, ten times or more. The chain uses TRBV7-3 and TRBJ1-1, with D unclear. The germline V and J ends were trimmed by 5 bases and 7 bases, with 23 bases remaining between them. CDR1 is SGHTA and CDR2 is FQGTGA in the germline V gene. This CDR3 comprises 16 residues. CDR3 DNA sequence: TGTGCCAGCAGCGCCCATCCCGGGCCTTTAACAATTGAAGCTTTCTTT. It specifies CASSAHPGPLTIEAFF.

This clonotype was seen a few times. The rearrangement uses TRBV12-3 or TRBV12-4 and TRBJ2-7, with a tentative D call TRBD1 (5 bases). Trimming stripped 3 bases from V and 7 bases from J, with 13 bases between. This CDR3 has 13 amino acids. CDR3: CASSFSLGEEQYF. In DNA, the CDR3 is TGTGCCAGCAGTTTCTCCCTAGGGGAAGAGCAGTACTTC.

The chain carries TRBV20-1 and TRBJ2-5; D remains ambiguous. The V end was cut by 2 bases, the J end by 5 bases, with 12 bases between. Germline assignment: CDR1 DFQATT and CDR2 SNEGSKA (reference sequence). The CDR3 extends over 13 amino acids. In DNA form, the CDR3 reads TGCAGTGCTAGACTAGACCCCCGGGAGACCCAGTACTTC. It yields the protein CSARLDPRETQYF.

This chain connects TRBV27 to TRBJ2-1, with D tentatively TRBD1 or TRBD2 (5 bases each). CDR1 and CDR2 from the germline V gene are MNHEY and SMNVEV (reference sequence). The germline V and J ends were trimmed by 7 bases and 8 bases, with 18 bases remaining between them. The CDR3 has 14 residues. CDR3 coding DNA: TGTGCCAGCAAGCGGACATCCGACTCAGATGAGCAGTTCTTC. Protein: CASKRTSDSDEQFF.

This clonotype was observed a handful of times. CDR3 residues: CATIGQGKNEMNSGNTIYF. In DNA form, the CDR3 reads TGTGCCACAATCGGACAGGGGAAGAACGAAATGAACTCTGGAAACACCATATATTTT. The rearrangement uses TRBV28 and TRBJ1-3; 9 nucleotides line up with TRBD1. Germline CDR1 reads MDHEN; CDR2 reads SYDVKM. V shed 10 bases and J 0 bases; nucleotides not matched to a gene: 19. The CDR3 extends over 19 amino acids.

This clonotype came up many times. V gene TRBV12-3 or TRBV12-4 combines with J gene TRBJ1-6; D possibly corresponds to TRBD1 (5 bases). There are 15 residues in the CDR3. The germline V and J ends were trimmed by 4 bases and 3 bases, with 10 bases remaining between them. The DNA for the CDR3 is TGTGCCAGCAGTTGGGGACGGGGCTATAATTCACCCCTCCACTTT. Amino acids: CASSWGRGYNSPLHF.

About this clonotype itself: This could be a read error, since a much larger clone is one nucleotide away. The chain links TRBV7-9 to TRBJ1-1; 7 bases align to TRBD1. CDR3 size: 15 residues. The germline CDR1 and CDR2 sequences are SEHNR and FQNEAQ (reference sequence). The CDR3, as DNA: TGTGCCAGCAGCACCTCTTTACAGGGGAACACTGAAGGTTTCTTT. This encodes CASSTSLQGNTEGFF.

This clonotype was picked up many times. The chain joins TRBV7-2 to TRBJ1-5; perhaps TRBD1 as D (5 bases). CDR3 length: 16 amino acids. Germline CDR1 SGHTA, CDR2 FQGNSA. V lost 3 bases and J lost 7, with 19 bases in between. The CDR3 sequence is CASSFGGAGTLQPQHF. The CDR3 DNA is TGTGCCAGCAGCTTCGGCGGGGCAGGGACGCTACAGCCCCAGCATTTT.

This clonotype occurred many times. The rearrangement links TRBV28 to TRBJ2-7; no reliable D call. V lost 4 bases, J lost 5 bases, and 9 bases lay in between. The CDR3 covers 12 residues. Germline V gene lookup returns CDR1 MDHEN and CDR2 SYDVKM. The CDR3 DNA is TGTGCCAGCAGTTCCTCTTGGGACGAGCAGTACTTC. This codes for CASSSSWDEQYF.

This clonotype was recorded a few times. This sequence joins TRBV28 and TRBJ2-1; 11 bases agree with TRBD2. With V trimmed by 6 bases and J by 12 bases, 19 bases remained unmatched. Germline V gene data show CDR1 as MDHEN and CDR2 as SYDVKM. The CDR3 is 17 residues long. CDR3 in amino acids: CASSLPGTSGGATVQFF. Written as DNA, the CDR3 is TGTGCCAGCAGCCTCCCTGGAACTAGCGGGGGTGCAACGGTGCAGTTCTTC.

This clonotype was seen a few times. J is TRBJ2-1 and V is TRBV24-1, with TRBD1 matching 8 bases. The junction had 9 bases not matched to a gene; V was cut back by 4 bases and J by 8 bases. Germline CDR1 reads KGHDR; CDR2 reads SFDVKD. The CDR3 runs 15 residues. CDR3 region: CATSDWTGSGDEQFF. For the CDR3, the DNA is TGTGCCACCAGTGACTGGACAGGGAGCGGCGATGAGCAGTTCTTC.

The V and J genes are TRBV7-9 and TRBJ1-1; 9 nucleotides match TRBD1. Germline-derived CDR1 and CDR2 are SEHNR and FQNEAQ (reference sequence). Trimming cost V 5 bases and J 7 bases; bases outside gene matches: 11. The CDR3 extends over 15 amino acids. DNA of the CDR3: TGTGCCAGCAGCGGCCCGACAGTGGGACAGGGTGAAGCTTTCTTT. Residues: CASSGPTVGQGEAFF.

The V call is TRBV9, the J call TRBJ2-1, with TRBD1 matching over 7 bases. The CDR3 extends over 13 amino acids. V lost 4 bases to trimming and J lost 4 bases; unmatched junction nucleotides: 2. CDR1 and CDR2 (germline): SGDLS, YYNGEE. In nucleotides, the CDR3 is TGTGCCAGCAGCACGGGACAGTACAATGAGCAGTTCTTC. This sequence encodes CASSTGQYNEQFF.

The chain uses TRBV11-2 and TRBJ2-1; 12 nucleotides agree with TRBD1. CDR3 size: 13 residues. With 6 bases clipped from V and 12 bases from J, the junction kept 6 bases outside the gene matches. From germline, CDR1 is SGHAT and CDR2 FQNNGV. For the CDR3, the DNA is TGTGCCAGCAGACCGGGACAGGGGGCTGGGCAGTTCTTC. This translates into CASRPGQGAGQFF. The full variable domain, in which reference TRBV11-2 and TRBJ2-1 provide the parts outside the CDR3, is EAGVAQSPRYKIIEKRQSVAFWCNPISGHATLYWYQQILGQGPKLLIQFQNNGVVDDSQLPKDRFSAERLKGVDSTLKIQPAKLEDSAVYLCASRPGQGAGQFFGPGTRLTVL.

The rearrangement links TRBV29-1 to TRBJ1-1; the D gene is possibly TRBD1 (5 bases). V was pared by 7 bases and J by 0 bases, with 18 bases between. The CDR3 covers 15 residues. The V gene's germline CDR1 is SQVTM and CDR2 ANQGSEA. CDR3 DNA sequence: TGCAGCGCCGGGGGGGGGATTGGAATGAACACTGAAGCTTTCTTT. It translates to CSAGGGIGMNTEAFF. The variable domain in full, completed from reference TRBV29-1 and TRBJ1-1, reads SAVISQKPSRDICQRGTSLTIQCQVDSQVTMMFWYRQQPGQSLTLIATANQGSEATYESGFVIDKFPISRPNLTFSTLTVSNMSPEDSSIYLCSAGGGIGMNTEAFFGQGTRLTVV.

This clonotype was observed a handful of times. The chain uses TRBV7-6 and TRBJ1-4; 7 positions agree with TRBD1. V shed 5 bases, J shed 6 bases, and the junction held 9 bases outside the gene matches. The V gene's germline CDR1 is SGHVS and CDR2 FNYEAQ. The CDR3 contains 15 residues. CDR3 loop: CASSLGQLVYEKLFF. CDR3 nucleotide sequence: TGTGCCAGCAGCCTGGGACAGTTAGTTTATGAAAAACTGTTTTTT.

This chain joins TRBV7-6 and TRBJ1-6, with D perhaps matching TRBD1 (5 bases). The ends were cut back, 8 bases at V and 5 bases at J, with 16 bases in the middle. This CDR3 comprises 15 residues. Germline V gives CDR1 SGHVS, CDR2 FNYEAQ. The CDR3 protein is CASSSAGVDNSPLHF. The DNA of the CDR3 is TGTGCCAGCTCATCGGCGGGGGTGGATAATTCACCCCTCCACTTT. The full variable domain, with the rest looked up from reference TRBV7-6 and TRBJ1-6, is GAGVSQSPRYKVTKRGQDVALRCDPISGHVSLYWYRQALGQGPEFLTYFNYEAQQDKSGLPNDRFSAERPEGSISTLTIQRTEQRDSAMYRCASSSAGVDNSPLHFGNGTRLTVT.

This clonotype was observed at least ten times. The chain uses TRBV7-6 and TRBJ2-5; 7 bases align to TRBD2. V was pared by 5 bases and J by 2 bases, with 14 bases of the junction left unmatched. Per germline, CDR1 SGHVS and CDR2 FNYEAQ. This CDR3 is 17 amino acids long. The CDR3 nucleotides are TGTGCCAGCAGCGGTGCATCGGGTAGCGGGCCTCAAGAGACCCAGTACTTC. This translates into CASSGASGSGPQETQYF.

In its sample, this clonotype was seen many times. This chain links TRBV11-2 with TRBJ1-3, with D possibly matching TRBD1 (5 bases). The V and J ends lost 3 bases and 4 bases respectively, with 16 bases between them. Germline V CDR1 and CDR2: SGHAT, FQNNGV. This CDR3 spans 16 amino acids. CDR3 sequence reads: CASSLTERGAGNTIYF. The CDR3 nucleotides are TGTGCCAGCAGCTTGACCGAAAGGGGCGCCGGAAACACCATATATTTT.

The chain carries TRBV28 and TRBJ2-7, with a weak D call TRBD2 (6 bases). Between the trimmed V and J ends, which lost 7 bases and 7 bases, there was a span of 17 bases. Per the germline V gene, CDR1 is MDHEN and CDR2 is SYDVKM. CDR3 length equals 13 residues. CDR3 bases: TGTGCCAGCAACGACCCATTCCGGGGGGAGCAGTACTTC. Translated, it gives CASNDPFRGEQYF.

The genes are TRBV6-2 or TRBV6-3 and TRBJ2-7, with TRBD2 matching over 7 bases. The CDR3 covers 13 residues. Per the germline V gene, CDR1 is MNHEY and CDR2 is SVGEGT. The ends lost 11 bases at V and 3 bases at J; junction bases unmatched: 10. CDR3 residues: CAALERGIYEQYF. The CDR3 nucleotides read TGTGCCGCCCTCGAGCGGGGCATCTACGAGCAGTACTTC.

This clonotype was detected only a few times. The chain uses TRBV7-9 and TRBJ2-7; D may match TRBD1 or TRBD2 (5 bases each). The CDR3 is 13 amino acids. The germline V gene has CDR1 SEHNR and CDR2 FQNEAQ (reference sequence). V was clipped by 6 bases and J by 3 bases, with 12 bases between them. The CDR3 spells CASSFQGVYEQYF. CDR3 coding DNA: TGTGCCAGCAGTTTTCAGGGAGTCTACGAGCAGTACTTC.

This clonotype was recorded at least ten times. This chain's CDR3 is CASSEPDRASQPQHF. The CDR3 nucleotides read TGTGCCAGCAGTGAACCCGACAGGGCAAGCCAGCCCCAGCATTTT. The rearrangement uses TRBV6-1 and TRBJ1-5; 7 nucleotides line up with TRBD1. The length of the CDR3 is 15 residues. J was trimmed by 7 bases and V by 2 bases; bases with no gene match: 8. The germline V gene has CDR1 MNHNS and CDR2 SASEGT.

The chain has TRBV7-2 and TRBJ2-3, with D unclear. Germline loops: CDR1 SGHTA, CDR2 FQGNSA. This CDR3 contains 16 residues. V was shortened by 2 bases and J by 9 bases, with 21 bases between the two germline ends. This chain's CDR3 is CASSLRADPSEQTQYF. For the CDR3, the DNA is TGTGCCAGCAGCTTAAGGGCCGACCCCAGCGAACAGACGCAGTATTTT.